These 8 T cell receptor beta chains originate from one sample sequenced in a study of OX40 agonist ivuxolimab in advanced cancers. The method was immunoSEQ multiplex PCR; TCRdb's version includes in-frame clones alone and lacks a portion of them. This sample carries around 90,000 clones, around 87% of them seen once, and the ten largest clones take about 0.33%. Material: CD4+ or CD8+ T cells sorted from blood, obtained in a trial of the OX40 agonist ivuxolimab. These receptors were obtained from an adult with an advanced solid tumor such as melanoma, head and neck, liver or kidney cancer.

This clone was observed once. Here the CDR3 DNA reads TGTGCCAGCAGCCGAAACAGGGGGGGACTTGCTAGCTACACCTTC. Protein: CASSRNRGGLASYTF. The genes are TRBV27 and TRBJ1-2, with TRBD1 matching 8 bases. CDR3 size: 15 residues. The germline V gene encodes CDR1 MNHEY and CDR2 SMNVEV (reference sequence). The V and J ends lost 6 bases and 9 bases, in that order; junction bases with no gene match: 15.

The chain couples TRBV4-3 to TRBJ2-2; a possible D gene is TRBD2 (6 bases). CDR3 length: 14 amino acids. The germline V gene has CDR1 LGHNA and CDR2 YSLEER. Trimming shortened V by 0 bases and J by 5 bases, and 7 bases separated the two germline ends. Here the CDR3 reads CASSQDGTTGELFF. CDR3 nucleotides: TGCGCCAGCAGCCAAGATGGGACTACCGGGGAGCTGTTTTTT.

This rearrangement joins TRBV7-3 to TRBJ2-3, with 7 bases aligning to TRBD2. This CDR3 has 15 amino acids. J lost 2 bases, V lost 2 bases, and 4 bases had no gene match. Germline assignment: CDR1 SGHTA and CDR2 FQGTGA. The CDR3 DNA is TGTGCCAGCAGCTTATGGAGCGGGAACACAGATACGCAGTATTTT. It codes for CASSLWSGNTDTQYF.

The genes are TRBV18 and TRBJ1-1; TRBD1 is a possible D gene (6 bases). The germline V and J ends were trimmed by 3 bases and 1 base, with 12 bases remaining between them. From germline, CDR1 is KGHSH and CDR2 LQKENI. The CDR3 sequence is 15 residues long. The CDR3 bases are TGTGCCAGCTCACCTTCGAACAGGGAGAACACTGAAGCTTTCTTT. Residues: CASSPSNRENTEAFF.

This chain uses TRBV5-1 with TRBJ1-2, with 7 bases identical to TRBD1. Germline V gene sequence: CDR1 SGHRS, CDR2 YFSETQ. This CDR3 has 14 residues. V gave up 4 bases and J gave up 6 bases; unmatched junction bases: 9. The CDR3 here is CASSGGGAGNGYTF. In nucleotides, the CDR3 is TGCGCCAGCAGCGGAGGGGGCGCAGGGAATGGCTACACCTTC.

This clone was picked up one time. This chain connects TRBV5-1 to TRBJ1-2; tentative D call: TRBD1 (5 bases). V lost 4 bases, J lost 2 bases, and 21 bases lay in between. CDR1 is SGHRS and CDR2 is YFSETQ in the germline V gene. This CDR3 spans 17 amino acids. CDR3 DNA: TGCGCCAGCAGCGCAAAGACAGCCACTACTGCAAACTATGGCTACACCTTC. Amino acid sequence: CASSAKTATTANYGYTF.

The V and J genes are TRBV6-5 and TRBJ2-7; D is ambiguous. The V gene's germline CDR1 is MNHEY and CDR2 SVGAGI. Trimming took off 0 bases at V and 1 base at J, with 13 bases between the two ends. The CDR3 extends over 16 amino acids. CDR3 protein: CASSYSSFVVSYEQYF. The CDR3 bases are TGTGCCAGCAGTTACTCGAGTTTTGTGGTATCCTACGAGCAGTACTTC.

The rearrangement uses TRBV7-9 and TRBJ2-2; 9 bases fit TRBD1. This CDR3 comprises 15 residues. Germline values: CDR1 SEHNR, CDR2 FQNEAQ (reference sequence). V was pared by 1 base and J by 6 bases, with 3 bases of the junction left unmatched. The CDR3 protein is CASSLERQGAGELFF. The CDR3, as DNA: TGTGCCAGCAGCTTAGAGCGACAGGGGGCCGGGGAGCTGTTTTTT.